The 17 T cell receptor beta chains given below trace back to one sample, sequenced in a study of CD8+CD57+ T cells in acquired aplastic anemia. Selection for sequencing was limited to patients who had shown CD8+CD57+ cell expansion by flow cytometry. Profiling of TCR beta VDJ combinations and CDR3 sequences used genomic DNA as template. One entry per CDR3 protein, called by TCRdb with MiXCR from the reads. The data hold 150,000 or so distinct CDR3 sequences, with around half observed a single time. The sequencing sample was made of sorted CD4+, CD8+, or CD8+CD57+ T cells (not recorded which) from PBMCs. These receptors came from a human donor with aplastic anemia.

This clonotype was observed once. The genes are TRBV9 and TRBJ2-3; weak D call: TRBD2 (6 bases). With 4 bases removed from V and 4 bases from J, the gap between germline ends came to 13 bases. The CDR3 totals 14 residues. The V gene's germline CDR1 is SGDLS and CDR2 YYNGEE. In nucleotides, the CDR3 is TGTGCCAGCAGCTTACTCCCGGGGGCAGATACGCAGTATTTT. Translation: CASSLLPGADTQYF.

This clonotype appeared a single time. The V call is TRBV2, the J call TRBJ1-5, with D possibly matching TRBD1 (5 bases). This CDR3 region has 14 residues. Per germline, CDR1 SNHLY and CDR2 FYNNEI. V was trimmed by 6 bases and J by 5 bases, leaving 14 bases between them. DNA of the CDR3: TGTGCCAGCAGCCCGTGGGGCAGGGATCAGCCCCAGCATTTT. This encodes CASSPWGRDQPQHF.

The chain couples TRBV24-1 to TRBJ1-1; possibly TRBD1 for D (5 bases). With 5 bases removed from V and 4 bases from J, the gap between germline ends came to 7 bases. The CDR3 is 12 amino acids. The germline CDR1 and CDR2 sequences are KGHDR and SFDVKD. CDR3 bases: TGTGCCACCAGTGTTGGGGCCACTGAAGCTTTCTTT. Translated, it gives CATSVGATEAFF.

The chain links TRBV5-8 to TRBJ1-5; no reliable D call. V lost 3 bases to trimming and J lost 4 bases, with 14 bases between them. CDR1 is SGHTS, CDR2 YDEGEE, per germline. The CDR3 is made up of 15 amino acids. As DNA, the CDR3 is TGTGCCAGCAGCTCACGGACTAGTTTTAATCAGCCCCAGCATTTT. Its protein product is CASSSRTSFNQPQHF.

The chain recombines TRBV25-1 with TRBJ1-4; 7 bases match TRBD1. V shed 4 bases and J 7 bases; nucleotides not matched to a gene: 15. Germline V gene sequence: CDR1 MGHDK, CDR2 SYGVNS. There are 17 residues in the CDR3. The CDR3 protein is CASSALGGGGSGEKLFF. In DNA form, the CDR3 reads TGTGCCAGCAGTGCATTAGGAGGGGGCGGCTCGGGTGAAAAACTGTTTTTT.

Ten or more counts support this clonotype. The CDR3 coding sequence is TGTGCCAGCAGTGACTCGGACGGCGGGGGGGCCAATGAGCAGTTCTTC. Protein: CASSDSDGGGANEQFF. The chain uses TRBV6-4 and TRBJ2-1; 9 bases are shared with TRBD2. CDR3 size: 16 residues. The V and J ends lost 0 bases and 6 bases, in that order; junction bases with no gene match: 6. CDR1 is MRHNA and CDR2 is SNTAGT in the germline V gene.

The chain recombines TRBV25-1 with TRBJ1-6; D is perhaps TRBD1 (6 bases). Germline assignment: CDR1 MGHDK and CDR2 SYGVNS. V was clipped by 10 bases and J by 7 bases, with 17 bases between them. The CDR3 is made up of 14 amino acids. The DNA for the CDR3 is TGTGCCACCGGAAGGGGGGCTACCAATTCACCCCTCCACTTT. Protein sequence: CATGRGATNSPLHF.

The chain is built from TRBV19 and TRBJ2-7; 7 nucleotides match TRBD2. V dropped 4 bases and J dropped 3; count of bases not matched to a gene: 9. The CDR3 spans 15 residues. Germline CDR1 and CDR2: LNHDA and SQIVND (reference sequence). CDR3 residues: CASSSGAGDDYEQYF. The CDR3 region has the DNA TGTGCCAGTAGTAGTGGGGCGGGGGATGACTACGAGCAGTACTTC.

This CDR3 reads CSATTGQNSPLHF. In DNA, the CDR3 is TGCAGTGCCACGACAGGACAGAATTCACCCCTCCACTTT. V and J are TRBV20-1 and TRBJ1-6, with D perhaps matching TRBD1 (6 bases). V was pared by 6 bases and J by 7 bases, with 13 bases between. The CDR3 is 13 amino acids. CDR1 is DFQATT, CDR2 SNEGSKA, per germline (reference sequence).

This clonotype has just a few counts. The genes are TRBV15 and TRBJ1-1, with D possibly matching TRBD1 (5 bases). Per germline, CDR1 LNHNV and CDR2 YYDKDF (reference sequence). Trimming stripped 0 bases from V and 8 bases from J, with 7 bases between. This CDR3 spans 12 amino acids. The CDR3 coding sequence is TGTGCCACCAGCAGAGATGGGGCAGAAGCTTTCTTT. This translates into CATSRDGAEAFF.

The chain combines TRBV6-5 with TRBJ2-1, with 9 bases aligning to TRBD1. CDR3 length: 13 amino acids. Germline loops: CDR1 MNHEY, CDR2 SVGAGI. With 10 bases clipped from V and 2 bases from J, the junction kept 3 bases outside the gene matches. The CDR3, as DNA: TGTGCCACACAGGGGGCGCCCTACAATGAGCAGTTCTTC. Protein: CATQGAPYNEQFF.

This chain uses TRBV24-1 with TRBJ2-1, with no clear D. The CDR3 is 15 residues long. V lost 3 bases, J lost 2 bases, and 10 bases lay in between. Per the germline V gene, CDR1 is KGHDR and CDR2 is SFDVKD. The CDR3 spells CATSDTRGPYNEQFF. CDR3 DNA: TGTGCCACCAGTGATACTCGCGGTCCCTACAATGAGCAGTTCTTC.

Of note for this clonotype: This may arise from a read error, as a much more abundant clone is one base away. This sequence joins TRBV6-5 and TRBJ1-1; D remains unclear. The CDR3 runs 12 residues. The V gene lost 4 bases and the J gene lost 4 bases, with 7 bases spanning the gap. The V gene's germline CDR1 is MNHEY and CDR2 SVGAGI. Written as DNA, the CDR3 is TGTGCCAGCAGTTCCGTCGGCACTGAAGCTTTCTTT. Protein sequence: CASSSVGTEAFF.

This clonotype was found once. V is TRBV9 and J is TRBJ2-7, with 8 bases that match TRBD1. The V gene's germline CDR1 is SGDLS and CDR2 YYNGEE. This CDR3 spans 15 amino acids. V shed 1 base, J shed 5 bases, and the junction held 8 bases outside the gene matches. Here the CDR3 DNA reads TGTGCCAGCAGCGTAACCGGGACAGGAGGGAACGAGCAGTACTTC. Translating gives CASSVTGTGGNEQYF.

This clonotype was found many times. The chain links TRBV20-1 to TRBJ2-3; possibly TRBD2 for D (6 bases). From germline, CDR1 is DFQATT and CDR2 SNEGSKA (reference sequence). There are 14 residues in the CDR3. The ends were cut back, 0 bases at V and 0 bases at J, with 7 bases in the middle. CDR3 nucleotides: TGCAGTGCTAGAGACCGGGGGAGCACAGATACGCAGTATTTT. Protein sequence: CSARDRGSTDTQYF.

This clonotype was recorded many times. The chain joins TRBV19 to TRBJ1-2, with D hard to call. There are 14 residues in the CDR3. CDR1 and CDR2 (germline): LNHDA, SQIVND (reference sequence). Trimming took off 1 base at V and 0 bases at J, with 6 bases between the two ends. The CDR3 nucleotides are TGTGCCAGTAGTATAGCATCGGCTAACTATGGCTACACCTTC. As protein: CASSIASANYGYTF.

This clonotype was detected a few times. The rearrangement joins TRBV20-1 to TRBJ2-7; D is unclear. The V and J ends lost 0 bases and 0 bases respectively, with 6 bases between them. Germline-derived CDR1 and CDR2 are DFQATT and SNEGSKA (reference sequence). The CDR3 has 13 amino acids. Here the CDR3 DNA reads TGCAGTGCTAGAGATCGAGCCTCCTACGAGCAGTACTTC. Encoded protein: CSARDRASYEQYF.